This is a list of T cell receptor beta chains from one sample in a study of blood T cell repertoires in COVID-19. Some clones are missing from TCRdb's copy, which holds only in-frame ones; the method was immunoSEQ multiplex PCR. Of about 120,000 clones listed, around 87% are singletons. The sequencing input was peripheral blood. The receptors shown here come from a woman in her fifties or sixties with COVID-19, enrolled during active disease. Each CDR3 is given with its conserved first and last residue. Each record gives: V gene, J gene, D gene, clone size, CDR3 DNA, CDR3 protein. A D gene is named only where the DNA matches it firmly. Size is stated for part of the rows, as once, few or many counts, or as a class when the clone is expanded.

V gene: TRBV21-1; J gene: TRBJ1-6; D gene: -; clone size: -; CDR3 DNA: TGTGCCAGCAGCACCTCGGAGGAGCGGGTTTCACCCCTCCACTTT; CDR3 protein: CASSTSEERVSPLHF
V gene: TRBV10-2; J gene: TRBJ1-5; D gene: -; clone size: -; CDR3 DNA: TGCGCCAGCAGTTACAGGGACAATCAGCCCCAGCATTTT; CDR3 protein: CASSYRDNQPQHF
V gene: TRBV6-6; J gene: TRBJ2-3; D gene: TRBD2; clone size: -; CDR3 DNA: TGTGCCAGCAGTCGCATCGGGACTAGCGGGGGGGCCAGCACAGATACGCAGTATTTT; CDR3 protein: CASSRIGTSGGASTDTQYF
V gene: TRBV11-1; J gene: TRBJ2-7; D gene: TRBD2; clone size: -; CDR3 DNA: TGTGCCAGCAGCTGGTCATCTAGCGGGGGCCCCTACGAGCAGTACTTC; CDR3 protein: CASSWSSSGGPYEQYF
V gene: TRBV15; J gene: TRBJ1-4; D gene: TRBD1; clone size: -; CDR3 DNA: TGTGCCACCAGCAGAGAGCAGGGGGGAAATGAAAAACTGTTTTTT; CDR3 protein: CATSREQGGNEKLFF
V gene: TRBV9; J gene: TRBJ1-1; D gene: TRBD1; clone size: -; CDR3 DNA: TGTGCCAGCAGCCCGGGACAGAGGAACACTGAAGCTTTCTTT; CDR3 protein: CASSPGQRNTEAFF
V gene: TRBV27; J gene: TRBJ1-2; D gene: -; clone size: -; CDR3 DNA: TGTGCCAGCAGTCCCGCAGGGGCGAACTATGGCTACACCTTC; CDR3 protein: CASSPAGANYGYTF
V gene: TRBV19; J gene: TRBJ1-5; D gene: -; clone size: -; CDR3 DNA: TGTGCCAGTAGTGCCGGGACAACAGGTCAGCCCCAGCATTTT; CDR3 protein: CASSAGTTGQPQHF
V gene: TRBV5-1; J gene: TRBJ2-1; D gene: TRBD2; clone size: -; CDR3 DNA: TGCGCCAGCAGCCTAACAGCGGGGGCCCCGTACAATGAGCAGTTCTTC; CDR3 protein: CASSLTAGAPYNEQFF
V gene: TRBV9; J gene: TRBJ1-5; D gene: TRBD1; clone size: -; CDR3 DNA: TGTGCCAGCAGCGTAGAAAATGAGGGGGACAGGGAAGGCGATCAGCCCCAGCATTTT; CDR3 protein: CASSVENEGDREGDQPQHF
V gene: TRBV27; J gene: TRBJ2-1; D gene: -; clone size: -; CDR3 DNA: TGTGCCAGCAGTTACCAAGGGGGCTCCTACAATGAGCAGTTCTTC; CDR3 protein: CASSYQGGSYNEQFF
V gene: TRBV30; J gene: TRBJ2-7; D gene: -; clone size: -; CDR3 DNA: TGTGCCTGGAGTGTAGGGGACGAGCAGTACTTC; CDR3 protein: CAWSVGDEQYF
V gene: TRBV29-1; J gene: TRBJ2-2; D gene: -; clone size: -; CDR3 DNA: TGCAGCGTTGGTCCAGGGTTTGACACCGGGGAGCTGTTTTTT; CDR3 protein: CSVGPGFDTGELFF
V gene: TRBV11-2; J gene: TRBJ1-2; D gene: TRBD1; clone size: -; CDR3 DNA: TGTGCCAGCAGCGTAAACAGGGGCGGCTACACCTTC; CDR3 protein: CASSVNRGGYTF
V gene: TRBV2; J gene: TRBJ1-6; D gene: -; clone size: -; CDR3 DNA: TGTGCCAGCAGTGTACAGAGTCTAAATTCACCCCTCCACTTT; CDR3 protein: CASSVQSLNSPLHF
V gene: TRBV5-1; J gene: TRBJ2-7; D gene: TRBD1; clone size: -; CDR3 DNA: TGCGCCAGCAGCTTGGGGACAGGGTTGGTTGAGCAGTACTTC; CDR3 protein: CASSLGTGLVEQYF
V gene: TRBV9; J gene: TRBJ1-5; D gene: -; clone size: -; CDR3 DNA: TGTGCCAGCAGCGGACATGGACAAAATCAGCCCCAGCATTTT; CDR3 protein: CASSGHGQNQPQHF
V gene: TRBV7-2; J gene: TRBJ1-6; D gene: TRBD1; clone size: -; CDR3 DNA: TGTGCCAGCGGGGGACAGAGTGGCTCGGCCCTCCACTTT; CDR3 protein: CASGGQSGSALHF
V gene: TRBV11-3; J gene: TRBJ1-1; D gene: TRBD1; clone size: -; CDR3 DNA: TGTGCCAGCAGCCTCGGACAGGGGGCAGGGGCTTTCTTT; CDR3 protein: CASSLGQGAGAFF
V gene: TRBV7-2; J gene: TRBJ2-7; D gene: TRBD1; clone size: -; CDR3 DNA: TGTGCCAGCAGCTTTCAGGGGGCTTTGTACGAGCAGTACTTC; CDR3 protein: CASSFQGALYEQYF
V gene: TRBV27; J gene: TRBJ1-2; D gene: TRBD1; clone size: -; CDR3 DNA: TGTGCCAGCAGTACCCGGGACAGCGCATATGGCTACACCTTC; CDR3 protein: CASSTRDSAYGYTF
V gene: TRBV29-1; J gene: TRBJ1-4; D gene: -; clone size: -; CDR3 DNA: TGCAGCGTTGGAGGGTTGTTTAGTGAAAAACTGTTTTTT; CDR3 protein: CSVGGLFSEKLFF
V gene: TRBV5-1; J gene: TRBJ2-5; D gene: TRBD2; clone size: -; CDR3 DNA: TGCGCCAGCAGCATCGGACTAGCGGGGGGCCTGTACCAAGAGACCCAGTACTTC; CDR3 protein: CASSIGLAGGLYQETQYF
V gene: TRBV10-3; J gene: TRBJ2-3; D gene: -; clone size: -; CDR3 DNA: TGTGCCACCTCGGGGGACACAGATACGCAGTATTTT; CDR3 protein: CATSGDTDTQYF
V gene: TRBV7-2; J gene: TRBJ1-4; D gene: TRBD1; clone size: -; CDR3 DNA: TGTGCCAGCAGCCCCCGGACGGGACAGGGTGGTGAAAAACTGTTTTTT; CDR3 protein: CASSPRTGQGGEKLFF
V gene: TRBV19; J gene: TRBJ1-5; D gene: TRBD1; clone size: -; CDR3 DNA: TGTGCCAGCACGGACAGGGGGCATCAGCCCCAGCATTTT; CDR3 protein: CASTDRGHQPQHF
V gene: TRBV7-8; J gene: TRBJ1-5; D gene: -; clone size: -; CDR3 DNA: TGTGCCAGCAGCTTAGGGAGGAGAAGCGGCCAGCCCCAGCATTTT; CDR3 protein: CASSLGRRSGQPQHF
V gene: TRBV12-5; J gene: TRBJ1-1; D gene: -; clone size: once; CDR3 DNA: TGTGCTAGTGGTTTGTTTTCGGGTAGTGAAGCTTTCTTT; CDR3 protein: CASGLFSGSEAFF
V gene: TRBV21-1; J gene: TRBJ2-7; D gene: -; clone size: -; CDR3 DNA: TGTGCCAGCAGCAAAGGAGGAGGTGGTAAACGGAGCTCCTACGAGCAGTACTTC; CDR3 protein: CASSKGGGGKRSSYEQYF
V gene: TRBV19; J gene: TRBJ2-7; D gene: -; clone size: -; CDR3 DNA: TGTGCCAGTAGTATAACAGTATCGCCCCACTACGAGCAGTACTTC; CDR3 protein: CASSITVSPHYEQYF
V gene: TRBV6-6; J gene: TRBJ1-1; D gene: -; clone size: -; CDR3 DNA: TGTGCCAGCAGTTACTCACAGGGATTGAACACTGAAGCTTTCTTT; CDR3 protein: CASSYSQGLNTEAFF
V gene: TRBV4-3; J gene: TRBJ2-7; D gene: TRBD1; clone size: -; CDR3 DNA: TGCGCCAGCAGCCCCGGACAGGGGGCCTACGAGCAGTACTTC; CDR3 protein: CASSPGQGAYEQYF
V gene: TRBV15; J gene: TRBJ2-5; D gene: -; clone size: -; CDR3 DNA: TGTGCCACCAGCAGAGGTCGGGGAGACCAAGAGACCCAGTACTTC; CDR3 protein: CATSRGRGDQETQYF
V gene: TRBV25-1; J gene: TRBJ1-2; D gene: -; clone size: -; CDR3 DNA: TGTGCCAGCAGTGGGGGTTTGACAGGTCGCGGCTACACCTTC; CDR3 protein: CASSGGLTGRGYTF
V gene: TRBV6-5; J gene: TRBJ1-2; D gene: -; clone size: -; CDR3 DNA: TGTGCCAGCAGTTCAAGAGGAGGCTACACCTTC; CDR3 protein: CASSSRGGYTF
V gene: TRBV12-5; J gene: TRBJ1-1; D gene: -; clone size: -; CDR3 DNA: TGTGCTAGTGGTTTGGGTCAAGGGGGACCTGAAGCTTTCTTT; CDR3 protein: CASGLGQGGPEAFF
V gene: TRBV13; J gene: TRBJ1-6; D gene: -; clone size: -; CDR3 DNA: TGTGCCAGCAGCTTAGGGCAACGAGGGATAGGGTCACCCCTCCACTTT; CDR3 protein: CASSLGQRGIGSPLHF
V gene: TRBV15; J gene: TRBJ1-3; D gene: -; clone size: -; CDR3 DNA: TGTGCCACAACAGGGACAAGCTCTGGAAACACCATATATTTT; CDR3 protein: CATTGTSSGNTIYF
V gene: TRBV4-3; J gene: TRBJ2-2; D gene: -; clone size: -; CDR3 DNA: TGCGCCAGCAGTCGCTATTTCGGACAGACGAACACCGGGGAGCTGTTTTTT; CDR3 protein: CASSRYFGQTNTGELFF
V gene: TRBV5-6; J gene: TRBJ2-5; D gene: -; clone size: -; CDR3 DNA: TGTGCCAGCAGCTTGGCGGGCAGGGAAGAGACCCAGTACTTC; CDR3 protein: CASSLAGREETQYF
V gene: TRBV5-4; J gene: TRBJ2-7; D gene: TRBD2; clone size: -; CDR3 DNA: TGTGCCAGCAGCTCTCCGACGGGGGGGCACTACGAGCAGTACTTC; CDR3 protein: CASSSPTGGHYEQYF
V gene: TRBV5-4; J gene: TRBJ1-1; D gene: TRBD1; clone size: -; CDR3 DNA: TGTGCCAGCAGCTCAAACCCGGGACAGGCTTTGAAGGGAGAAGCTTTCTTT; CDR3 protein: CASSSNPGQALKGEAFF
V gene: TRBV7-2; J gene: TRBJ1-1; D gene: -; clone size: -; CDR3 DNA: TGTGCCAGCAGCTTAGGGCGCAGGAATGAAGCTTTCTTT; CDR3 protein: CASSLGRRNEAFF
V gene: TRBV7-2; J gene: TRBJ2-7; D gene: TRBD1; clone size: -; CDR3 DNA: TGTGCCAGCAGAAAGGTGGGGACAGGGGAGATCGGCGAGCAGTACTTC; CDR3 protein: CASRKVGTGEIGEQYF
V gene: TRBV7-8; J gene: TRBJ1-2; D gene: -; clone size: -; CDR3 DNA: TGTGCCAGCAGCTTAGCGCAGTCCTTCGGAGGGACTAACTATGGCTACACCTTC; CDR3 protein: CASSLAQSFGGTNYGYTF
V gene: TRBV4-1; J gene: TRBJ2-3; D gene: TRBD2; clone size: -; CDR3 DNA: TGCGCCAGCAGCCAGCAGAGCGGGGGTGACACAGATACGCAGTATTTT; CDR3 protein: CASSQQSGGDTDTQYF
V gene: TRBV6-2/TRBV6-3; J gene: TRBJ2-3; D gene: TRBD2; clone size: -; CDR3 DNA: TGTGCCAGCAGTTACTCGATCGGGACTAGCGGGGGGCCGGCGTATGATACGCAGTATTTT; CDR3 protein: CASSYSIGTSGGPAYDTQYF
V gene: TRBV6-6; J gene: TRBJ1-3; D gene: TRBD1; clone size: -; CDR3 DNA: TGTGCCAGCAGGCAGGGGGGAACTGGAAACACCATATATTTT; CDR3 protein: CASRQGGTGNTIYF
V gene: TRBV19; J gene: TRBJ2-5; D gene: -; clone size: -; CDR3 DNA: TGTGCCAGCGGACAGTCGTACCAAGAGACCCAGTACTTC; CDR3 protein: CASGQSYQETQYF
V gene: TRBV7-2; J gene: TRBJ1-1; D gene: -; clone size: -; CDR3 DNA: TGTGCCAGCAGCTTAAGTGGGGCCATAAACACTGAAGCTTTCTTT; CDR3 protein: CASSLSGAINTEAFF
V gene: TRBV4-2; J gene: TRBJ1-1; D gene: TRBD1; clone size: -; CDR3 DNA: TGTGCCAGCAGCCAAGGGGCAGGGGGCCCTGAAGCTTTCTTT; CDR3 protein: CASSQGAGGPEAFF
V gene: TRBV7-8; J gene: TRBJ1-3; D gene: -; clone size: -; CDR3 DNA: TGTGCCAGCAGCTTATACAGGGCTGGAAACACCATATATTTT; CDR3 protein: CASSLYRAGNTIYF
V gene: TRBV27; J gene: TRBJ1-1; D gene: TRBD1; clone size: -; CDR3 DNA: TGTGCCAGCAGTCCGCTGGACAGGGCCGAGTTCTTT; CDR3 protein: CASSPLDRAEFF
V gene: TRBV18; J gene: TRBJ2-2; D gene: -; clone size: -; CDR3 DNA: TGTGCCAGCTCACCCCTTGACAGCGCGAACACCGGGGAGCTGTTTTTT; CDR3 protein: CASSPLDSANTGELFF